This T cell receptor (beta chain) was identified during a study of T cells in Graves' hyperthyroidism and ophthalmopathy. This clonotype was counted ten times or more. The antigen is not known. The TCR beta CDR3 regions underwent amplification using RNA transcripts as the source. RT-PCR in the first round (using the HTBI primer set) targeted the TCR CDR3. MiXCR, applied by TCRdb to the multiplex PCR reads, yields one record per CDR3 protein. The sample gives under 350,000 distinct CDR3 sequences, 20% to 25% of which show up once; 50% is in the top ten. The CDR3 loop spans 15 amino acids. J lost 2 bases, V lost 8 bases, and 9 bases had no gene match. Findings and caveats of the study: Blood shared most expanded thyroid clonotypes above 0.001.

This clonotype was sampled from a woman between 50 and 59 years old with Graves' hyperthyroidism. V gene TRBV12-3 or TRBV12-4 combines with J gene TRBJ1-5, with 7 positions matching TRBD1. The sample was blood. This CDR3 is CASATGVRGNQPQHF. The CDR3 region has the DNA TGTGCCAGCGCAACAGGGGTGAGAGGCAATCAGCCCCAGCATTTT.